The clone carrying this T cell receptor beta chain was seen ten or more times. No antigen is known for it. Libraries of TCR beta came from iRepertoire HTBI primers plus Arm-PCR of CDR3 regions. One entry per CDR3 protein, called by TCRdb with MiXCR from the multiplex PCR reads. The table includes 350,000 to 400,000 distinct CDR3 sequences, about 16% detected once. The data originate from a study of regulatory T cells in long-lasting Graves disease. Time point given: newly diagnosed GD, antithyroid drugs for less than 3 months. Generation of the TCR library employed RNA extracted from PBMCs. The authors drew patients from an endocrinology department in Xi'an, China. Regarding the study as a whole: TRBV28, TRBJ1-2 and TRBJ2-5 were favored in persistent disease.

Per germline, CDR1 MDHEN and CDR2 SYDVKM. V was shortened by 2 bases and J by 6 bases, with 18 bases between the two germline ends. The CDR3 totals 16 residues. Another study also made use of these data, one on T cells in Graves' hyperthyroidism and ophthalmopathy. Turning to that study: Lactation, pregnancy, other autoimmune disease or uncontrolled infection led to exclusion of patients.

The V and J genes are TRBV28 and TRBJ2-3; D gene uncertain. The sample in question was peripheral blood mononuclear cells (PBMCs), obtained at new diagnosis, from a patient treated with antithyroid drugs. This TCR derives from a woman younger than 35 with Graves disease. CDR3: CASSLKSRPLWDTQYF. CDR3 coding DNA: TGTGCCAGCAGTTTAAAGTCGAGACCCCTTTGGGATACGCAGTATTTT. The variable domain in full, completed from reference TRBV28 and TRBJ2-3, reads DVKVTQSSRYLVKRTGEKVFLECVQDMDHENMFWYRQDPGLGLRLIYFSYDVKMKEKGDIPEGYSVSREKKERFSLILESASTNQTSMYLCASSLKSRPLWDTQYFGPGTRLTVL.